This TCR beta chain stems from a study of graft-versus-host responses after intestinal transplantation (dated by TCRdb to the early 2020s). Regarding the study in general: Multivisceral, liver-intestinal, or isolated intestinal transplants were received by the recipients. Anti-thymocyte globulin induction was given to all recipients, followed by maintenance tacrolimus and steroids for around three years. Bulk TCR-beta CDR3 sequencing was used to track graft-versus-host and host-versus-graft alloreactive T cell clones in the graft, circulation and bone marrow after intestinal transplantation. To identify alloreactive clones, pre-transplant mixed lymphocyte reaction products were sequenced and compared with unstimulated pre-transplant donor and recipient T cells. The cohort enrolled about two dozen intestinal transplant recipients, one of whom was a retransplant, and a few patients without pretransplant specimens were excluded. A peak of at least 4% donor T cells among recipient peripheral blood mononuclear cells was the definition used for donor T cell macrochimerism. Rather than going through the commercial service, samples from three later patients were sequenced in-house on an Illumina MiSeq and processed with MiXCR. General findings and caveats noted by the study authors: Conclusions were limited by the relatively low number and heterogeneity of intestinal transplant patients. Peak levels of circulating GvH clones were associated with declines in HvG clones early after transplant. GvH clones were detected in recipient bone marrow, and some appeared earlier in ileal mucosa or blood, consistent with an intestinal mucosal origin. High GvH to HvG T cell clonal ratios were observed in the allografts of patients with donor T cell macrochimerism.

This clone was observed a few times. Its antigen remains undetermined. Base quality data are lacking; no much larger clone is found one base away. CDR1 MGHDK and CDR2 SYGVNS were looked up in the germline V gene. The CDR3 runs 15 amino acids, cysteine and phenylalanine included. Only the CDR3 region is kept as DNA, spanning 45 bases read in frame from base 1. The germline V end is reduced by 5 bases and the J end by 5 bases; junction bases left unmatched: 6. Library method: the immunoSEQ multiplex PCR assay. High-throughput TCR-beta CDR3 sequencing of genomic DNA from most patients was performed by Adaptive Biotechnologies. In the source study's methods: Adaptive's ImmunoSEQ software supplied the TCR sequencing data for roughly 17 patients, while MiXCR and VDJtools were used to process three other patients. CDR3 nucleotide sequences shared between donor and recipient were removed because their origin could not be assigned. To count as alloreactive, a clone needed at least 2-fold expansion over unstimulated cells and a minimum CFSE-low frequency of 0.002% (template counts) or 0.001% (read counts). Mappable clones were those detected in sequenced pre-transplant spleen, lymph node, or MLR CFSE-low populations of the donor or recipient. Cumulative frequency of alloreactive clones was calculated as a percentage of all sequences weighted by copy number. TCRdb holds this immuneACCESS table with in-frame rearrangements only. Some clones are missing; in checked studies, unresolved V genes explain under half, and the rest has no known cause. V and J calls and clone size are given by that table; D and trimming were obtained from the DNA. Across this sample there are about 45,000 clones, with roughly 91% seen only once. The top ten constitute 3.5% to 5% of the sample.

In the first month after transplant, blood samples were collected up to 4 times, and after that at least monthly when available. The chain joins TRBV25-1 to TRBJ2-1; TRBD2 fits 10 bases in the junction. This specimen was PBMCs, taken 524 days after transplant. This receptor was identified in a human patient who received an intestinal transplant, so some T cells may come from the graft donor. The sequenced DNA is TGTGCCAGCAGTCCGGGACTAGCGCTTAACAATGAGCAGTTCTTC. Protein translation: CASSPGLALNNEQFF.